This TCR beta chain was sequenced in a study of shared clonotypes between healthy human individuals. General study findings and limits: Four donors held approximately 4.5% of naive CD4 clonotypes in common. Sorted-subset sequencing, rarefaction showed, was incomplete despite large depth. Some clonotypes were shared by all four sorted-subset donors, while others were not shared. The non-shared ones had lower generation probabilities than the shared ones.

Only in-frame clones appear in the TCRdb table, and some are missing; sequencing was by immunoSEQ multiplex PCR. The sample records around 2,000,000 clones, roughly 94% being singletons. CDR1 SQVTM and CDR2 ANQGSEA come from the germline V gene. Trimming removed 0 bases from V and 5 bases from J; junction bases left unmatched: 7. There are 15 residues in the CDR3. CD45RO-negative, CCR7-positively selected cells formed the naive CD8 fraction, excluding terminally differentiated effector memory CD45RA+ cells. Comments on this clone: What it recognizes is unknown.

This chain uses TRBV29-1 with TRBJ2-7; TRBD2 matches at 10 bases. Sample: naive CD8+ T cells sorted from blood. This TCR came from a man between 18 and 29 years old in good health. As DNA, the CDR3 is TGCAGCGTTGAAGATCCCAGCGGGGGGGTCAACGAGCAGTACTTC. Translating it yields CSVEDPSGGVNEQYF.